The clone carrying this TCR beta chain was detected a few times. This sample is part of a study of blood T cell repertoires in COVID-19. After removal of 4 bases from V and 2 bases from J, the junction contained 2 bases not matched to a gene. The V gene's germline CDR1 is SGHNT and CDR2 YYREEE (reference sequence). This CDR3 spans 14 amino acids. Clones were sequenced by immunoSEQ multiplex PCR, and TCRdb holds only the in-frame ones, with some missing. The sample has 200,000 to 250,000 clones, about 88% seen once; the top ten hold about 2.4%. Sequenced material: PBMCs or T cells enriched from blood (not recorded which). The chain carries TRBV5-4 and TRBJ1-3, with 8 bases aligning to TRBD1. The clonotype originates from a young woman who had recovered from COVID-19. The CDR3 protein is CASSVDRAGNTIYF. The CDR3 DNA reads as TGTGCCAGCAGCGTGGACAGGGCTGGAAACACCATATATTTT.